This TCR beta chain was found in a study of early T cells in non-severe SARS-CoV-2 infection. Study summary: Alpha and beta chains were unpaired, from unsorted whole-blood bulk RNA.

The table lists this clonotype with many counts. Its antigen is currently unknown. Notes on the study in general: Lookups in VDJdb leaned toward anti-spike CD8 responses and missed private and CD4 specificities.

Individual cDNA molecules received unique molecular identifiers during library preparation. TCRdb analysed the 5' RACE reads with MiXCR anew, one entry per CDR3 protein. The sample includes some 81,000 distinct CDR3 sequences, more than 9% of them seen just once. V lost 8 bases, J lost 2 bases, and 15 bases lay in between. This CDR3 has 14 residues. CDR1 is SEHNR, CDR2 FQNEAQ, per germline (reference sequence). Source material: whole blood. The origin of this receptor is an adult who was a healthcare worker with PCR-confirmed SARS-CoV-2 infection or an uninfected control (not recorded which). The V gene is TRBV7-9, the J gene TRBJ2-5; no firm D call. Written as DNA, the CDR3 is TGTGCCAGCCTCCCCAATGACCGGCAAGAGACCCAGTACTTC. It specifies CASLPNDRQETQYF.